The sample holds one count of the clone carrying this T cell receptor (beta chain). Measured with immunoSEQ multiplex PCR; TCRdb has only the in-frame clones, and not every one. This table has tens of thousands of clones, about 87% appearing once. This entry belongs to a study of OX40 agonist ivuxolimab in advanced cancers. Per the germline V gene, CDR1 is SGHRS and CDR2 is YFSETQ. The CDR3 is 15 residues long. Trimming at V came to 1 base and at J to 4 bases, leaving 2 bases not matched to a gene. This sequence originates from an adult with an advanced solid tumor such as melanoma, head and neck, liver or kidney cancer. The source material was CD4+ or CD8+ T cells sorted from blood, sampled in a trial of the OX40 agonist ivuxolimab. The genes are TRBV5-1 and TRBJ1-4; 9 nucleotides line up with TRBD1. The CDR3 loop reads CASSLTTGGNEKLFF. The CDR3 nucleotides read TGCGCCAGCAGCTTGACGACAGGGGGTAATGAAAAACTGTTTTTT.